This T cell receptor beta chain was found in a study of OX40 agonist ivuxolimab in advanced cancers. For the study at large: The patients got ivuxolimab, which is an agonistic anti-OX40 (CD134) antibody. Patient treatment consisted of intravenous ivuxolimab administration every 2 weeks at 0.01 to 10 mg/kg.

The study, taken as a whole, reports: Partial responders at 0.1-3.0 mg/kg showed near-lowest clonal expansion. Low normalized T-cell clonal expansion was additionally recorded for some nonresponders.

On this clone: Antigen: not known. The sample holds other DNA sequences that translate to the same CDR3.

CDR1 SGHNT and CDR2 YENEEA come from the germline V gene. CDR3 length: 15 amino acids. After removal of 5 bases from V and 0 bases from J, the junction contained 6 bases not matched to a gene. Clones were read by immunoSEQ multiplex PCR, and TCRdb kept only the in-frame ones, dropping some. The profile covers approximately 60,000 clones, with roughly four fifths appearing a single time and roughly 9.8% taken by the ten largest. The V call is TRBV11-3, the J call TRBJ1-1; 7 nucleotides line up with TRBD1. The input for sequencing was CD4+ or CD8+ T cells sorted from blood, taken in a trial of the OX40 agonist ivuxolimab. This TCR came from an adult with an advanced solid tumor such as melanoma, head and neck, liver or kidney cancer. The CDR3 bases are TGTGCCAGCAGCCCGGGGACAGCAATGAACACTGAAGCTTTCTTT. This gives the protein CASSPGTAMNTEAFF.